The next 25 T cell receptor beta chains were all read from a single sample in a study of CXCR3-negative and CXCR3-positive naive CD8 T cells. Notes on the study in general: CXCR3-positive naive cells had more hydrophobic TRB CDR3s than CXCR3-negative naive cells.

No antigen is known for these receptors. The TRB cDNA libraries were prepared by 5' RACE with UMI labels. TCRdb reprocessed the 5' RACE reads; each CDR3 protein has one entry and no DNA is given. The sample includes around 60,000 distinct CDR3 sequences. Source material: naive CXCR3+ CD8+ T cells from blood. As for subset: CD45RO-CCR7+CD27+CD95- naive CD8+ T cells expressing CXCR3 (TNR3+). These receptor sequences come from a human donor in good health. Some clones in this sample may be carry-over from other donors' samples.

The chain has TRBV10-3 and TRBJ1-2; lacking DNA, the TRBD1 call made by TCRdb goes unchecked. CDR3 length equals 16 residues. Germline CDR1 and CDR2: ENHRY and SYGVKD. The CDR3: CAISDQDRNLNYGYTF.

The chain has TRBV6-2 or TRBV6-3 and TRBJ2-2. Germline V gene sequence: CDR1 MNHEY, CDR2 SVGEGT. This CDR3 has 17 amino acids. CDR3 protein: CASSPITAPDGTGELFF.

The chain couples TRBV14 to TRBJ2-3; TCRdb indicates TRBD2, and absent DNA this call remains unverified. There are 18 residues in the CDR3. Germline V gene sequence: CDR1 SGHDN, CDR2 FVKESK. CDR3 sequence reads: CASSDRLAGGHSTDTQYF.

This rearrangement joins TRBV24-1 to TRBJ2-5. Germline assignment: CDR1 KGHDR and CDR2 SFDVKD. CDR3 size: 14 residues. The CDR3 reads CATSEATMKETQYF.

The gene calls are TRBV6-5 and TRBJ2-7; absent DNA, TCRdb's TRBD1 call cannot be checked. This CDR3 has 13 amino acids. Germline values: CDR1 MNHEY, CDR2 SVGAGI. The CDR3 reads CASSSGTGTAKYF.

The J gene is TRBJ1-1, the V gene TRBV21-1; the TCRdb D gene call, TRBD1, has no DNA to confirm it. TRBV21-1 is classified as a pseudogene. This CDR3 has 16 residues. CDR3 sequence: CASTQEGGARNTEAFF.

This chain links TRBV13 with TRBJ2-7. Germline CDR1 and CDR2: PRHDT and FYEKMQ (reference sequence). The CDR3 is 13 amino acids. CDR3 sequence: CASSSADRYEQYF.

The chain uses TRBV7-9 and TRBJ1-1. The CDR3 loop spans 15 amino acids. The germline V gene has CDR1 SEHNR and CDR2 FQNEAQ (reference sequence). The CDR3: CASSQRGAGNTEAFF. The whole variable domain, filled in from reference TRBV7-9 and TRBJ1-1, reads DTGVSQNPRHKITKRGQNVTFRCDPISEHNRLYWYRQTLGQGPEFLTYFQNEAQLEKSRLLSDRFSAERPKGSFSTLEIQRTEQGDSAMYLCASSQRGAGNTEAFFGQGTRLTVV.

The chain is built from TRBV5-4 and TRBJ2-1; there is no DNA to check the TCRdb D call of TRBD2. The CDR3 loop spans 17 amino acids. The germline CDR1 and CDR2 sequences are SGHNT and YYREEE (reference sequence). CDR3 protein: CASSLGTSGVPDGEQFF.

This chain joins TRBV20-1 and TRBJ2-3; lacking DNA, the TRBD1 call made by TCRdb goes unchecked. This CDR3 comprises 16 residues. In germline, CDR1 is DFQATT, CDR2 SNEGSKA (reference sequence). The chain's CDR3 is CSARSLAGDPTDTQYF.

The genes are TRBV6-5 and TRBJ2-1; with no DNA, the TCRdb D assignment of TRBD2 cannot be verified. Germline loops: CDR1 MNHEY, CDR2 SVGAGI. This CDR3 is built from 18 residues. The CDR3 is CASSYLTTSPQRYNEQFF.

The CDR3 here is CASSLDAGDGYTF. The chain links TRBV5-1 to TRBJ1-2; with no DNA, the TCRdb D assignment of TRBD1 cannot be verified. The germline V gene encodes CDR1 SGHRS and CDR2 YFSETQ. CDR3 length: 13 residues.

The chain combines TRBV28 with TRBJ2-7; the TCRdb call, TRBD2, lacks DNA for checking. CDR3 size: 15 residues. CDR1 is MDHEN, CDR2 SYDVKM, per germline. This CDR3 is CASRIEGGVSYEQYF.

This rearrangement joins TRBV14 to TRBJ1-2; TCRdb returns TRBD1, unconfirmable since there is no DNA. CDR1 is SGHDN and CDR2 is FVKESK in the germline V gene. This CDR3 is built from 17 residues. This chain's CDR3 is CASSQFLQGAQSYGYTF.

Here the CDR3 reads CASSPGASGANVLTF. The rearrangement links TRBV7-8 to TRBJ2-6. CDR1 and CDR2 (germline): SGHVS, FQNEAQ. CDR3 size: 15 residues. Supplemented by reference TRBV7-8 and TRBJ2-6, the full variable domain reads GAGVSQSPRYKVAKRGQDVALRCDPISGHVSLFWYQQALGQGPEFLTYFQNEAQLDKSGLPSDRFFAERPEGSVSTLKIQRTQQEDSAVYLCASSPGASGANVLTFGAGSRLTVL.

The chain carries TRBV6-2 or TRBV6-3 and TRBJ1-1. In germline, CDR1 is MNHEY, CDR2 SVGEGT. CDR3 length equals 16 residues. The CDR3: CASINPARLTNTEAFF.

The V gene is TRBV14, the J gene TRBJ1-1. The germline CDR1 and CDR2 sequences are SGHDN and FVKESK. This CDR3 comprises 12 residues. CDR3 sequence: CASSPSIRIAFF.

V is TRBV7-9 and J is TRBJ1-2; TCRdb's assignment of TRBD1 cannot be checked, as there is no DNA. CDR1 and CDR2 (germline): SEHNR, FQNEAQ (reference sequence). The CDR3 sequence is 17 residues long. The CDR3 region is CASSLVGASGSLYGYTF.

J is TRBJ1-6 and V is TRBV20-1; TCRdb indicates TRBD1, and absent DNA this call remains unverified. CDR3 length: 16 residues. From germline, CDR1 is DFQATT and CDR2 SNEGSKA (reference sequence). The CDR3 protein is CSGKEPWTGANSPLHF.

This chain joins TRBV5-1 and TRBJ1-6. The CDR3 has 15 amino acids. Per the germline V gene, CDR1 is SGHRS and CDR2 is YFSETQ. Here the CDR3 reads CASSLGTAYNSPLHF.

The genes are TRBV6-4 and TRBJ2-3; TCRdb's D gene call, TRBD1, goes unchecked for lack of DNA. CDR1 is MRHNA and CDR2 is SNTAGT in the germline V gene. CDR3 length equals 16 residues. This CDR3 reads CASSDVGGKGSDTQYF.

CDR3 sequence reads: CSVPSAGRVYGYTF. V and J are TRBV29-1 and TRBJ1-2. The CDR3 loop spans 14 amino acids. Germline loops: CDR1 SQVTM, CDR2 ANQGSEA.

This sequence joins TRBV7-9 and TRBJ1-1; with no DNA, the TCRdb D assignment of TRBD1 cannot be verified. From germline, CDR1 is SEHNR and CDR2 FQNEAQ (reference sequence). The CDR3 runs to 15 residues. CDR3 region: CASSSGQGMNTEAFF.

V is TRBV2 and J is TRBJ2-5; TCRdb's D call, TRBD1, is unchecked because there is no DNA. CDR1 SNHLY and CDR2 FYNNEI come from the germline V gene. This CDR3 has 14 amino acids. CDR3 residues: CASSTSTEQETQYF.

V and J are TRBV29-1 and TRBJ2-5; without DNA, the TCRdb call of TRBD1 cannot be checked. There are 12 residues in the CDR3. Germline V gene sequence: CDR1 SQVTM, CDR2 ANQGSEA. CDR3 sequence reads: CSAQTGEETQYF.